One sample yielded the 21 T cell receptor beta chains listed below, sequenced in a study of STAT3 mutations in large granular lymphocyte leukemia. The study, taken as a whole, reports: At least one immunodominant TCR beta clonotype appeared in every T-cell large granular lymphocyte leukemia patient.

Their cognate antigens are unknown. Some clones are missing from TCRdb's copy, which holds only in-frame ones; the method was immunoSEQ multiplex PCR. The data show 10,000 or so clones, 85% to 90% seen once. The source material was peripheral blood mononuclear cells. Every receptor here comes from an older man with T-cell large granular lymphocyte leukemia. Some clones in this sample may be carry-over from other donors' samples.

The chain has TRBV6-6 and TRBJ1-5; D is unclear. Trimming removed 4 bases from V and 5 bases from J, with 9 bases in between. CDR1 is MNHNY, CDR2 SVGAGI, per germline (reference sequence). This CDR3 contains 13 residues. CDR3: CASSSPSDQPQHF. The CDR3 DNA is TGTGCCAGCAGTTCCCCAAGTGATCAGCCCCAGCATTTT.

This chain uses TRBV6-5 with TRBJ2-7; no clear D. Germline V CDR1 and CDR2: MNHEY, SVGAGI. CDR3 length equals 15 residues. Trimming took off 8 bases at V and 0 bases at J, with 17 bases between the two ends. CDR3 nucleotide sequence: TGTGCCAGCCCCGGCGTTCCCTACCGCTCCTACGAGCAGTACTTC. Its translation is CASPGVPYRSYEQYF.

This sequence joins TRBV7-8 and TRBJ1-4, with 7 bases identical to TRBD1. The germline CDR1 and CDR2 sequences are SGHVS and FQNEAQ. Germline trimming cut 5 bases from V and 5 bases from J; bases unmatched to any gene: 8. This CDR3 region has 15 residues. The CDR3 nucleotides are TGTGCCAGCAGCCCGTGGGACAGACCGAATGAAAAACTGTTTTTT. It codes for CASSPWDRPNEKLFF.

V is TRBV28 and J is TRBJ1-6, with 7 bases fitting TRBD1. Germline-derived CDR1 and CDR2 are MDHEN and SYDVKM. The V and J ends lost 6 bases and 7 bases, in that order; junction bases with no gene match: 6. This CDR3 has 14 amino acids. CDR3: CASRGGQTNSPLHF. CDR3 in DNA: TGTGCCAGCAGAGGGGGACAGACAAATTCACCCCTCCACTTT.

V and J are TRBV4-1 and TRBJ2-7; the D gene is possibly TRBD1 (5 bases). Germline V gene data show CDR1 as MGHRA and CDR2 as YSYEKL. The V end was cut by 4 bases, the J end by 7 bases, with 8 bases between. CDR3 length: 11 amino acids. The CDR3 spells CASSLGVEQYF. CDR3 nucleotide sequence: TGCGCCAGCAGCCTAGGGGTAGAGCAGTACTTC.

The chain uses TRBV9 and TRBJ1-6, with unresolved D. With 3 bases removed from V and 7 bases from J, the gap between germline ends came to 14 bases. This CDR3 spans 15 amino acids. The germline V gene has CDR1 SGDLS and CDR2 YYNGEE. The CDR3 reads CASSAYRELNSPLHF. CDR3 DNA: TGTGCCAGCAGCGCCTACAGAGAACTGAATTCACCCCTCCACTTT.

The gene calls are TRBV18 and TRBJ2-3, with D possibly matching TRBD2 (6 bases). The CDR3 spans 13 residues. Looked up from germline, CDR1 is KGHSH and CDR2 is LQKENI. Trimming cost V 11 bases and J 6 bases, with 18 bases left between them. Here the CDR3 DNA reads TGTGCCGGGGCCTGGGGGGTTCAGGATACGCAGTATTTT. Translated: CAGAWGVQDTQYF.

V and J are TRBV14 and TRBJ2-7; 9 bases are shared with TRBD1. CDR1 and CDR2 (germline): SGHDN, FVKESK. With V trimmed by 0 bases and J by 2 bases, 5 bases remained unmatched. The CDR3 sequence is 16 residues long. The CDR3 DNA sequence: TGTGCCAGCAGCCAAGAGTTGTGGACAGGGGCCTACGAGCAGTACTTC. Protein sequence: CASSQELWTGAYEQYF.

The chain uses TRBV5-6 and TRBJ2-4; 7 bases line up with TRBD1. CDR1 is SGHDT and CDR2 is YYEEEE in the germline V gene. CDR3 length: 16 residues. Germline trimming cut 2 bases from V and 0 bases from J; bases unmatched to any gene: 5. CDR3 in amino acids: CASSFRGLLAKNIQYF. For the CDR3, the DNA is TGTGCCAGCAGCTTCAGGGGGTTACTAGCCAAAAACATTCAGTACTTC.

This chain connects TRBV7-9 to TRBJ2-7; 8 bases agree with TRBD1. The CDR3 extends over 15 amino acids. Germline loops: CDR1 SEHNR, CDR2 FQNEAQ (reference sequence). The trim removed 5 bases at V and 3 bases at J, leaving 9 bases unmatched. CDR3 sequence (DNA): TGTGCCAGCAGCACGACCCGGACAGGGAACTACGAGCAGTACTTC. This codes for CASSTTRTGNYEQYF.

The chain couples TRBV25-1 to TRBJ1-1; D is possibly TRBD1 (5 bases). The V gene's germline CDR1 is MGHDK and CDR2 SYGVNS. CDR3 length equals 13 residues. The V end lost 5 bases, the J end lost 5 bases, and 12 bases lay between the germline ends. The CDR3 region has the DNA TGTGCCAGCAGTCCAACAGGTGGGACTGAAGCTTTCTTT. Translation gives CASSPTGGTEAFF.

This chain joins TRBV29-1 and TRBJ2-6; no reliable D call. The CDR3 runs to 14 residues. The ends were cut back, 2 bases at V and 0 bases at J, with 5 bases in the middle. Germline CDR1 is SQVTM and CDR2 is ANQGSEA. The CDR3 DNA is TGCAGCGTTGAATTAAACTCTGGGGCCAACGTCCTGACTTTC. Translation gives CSVELNSGANVLTF.

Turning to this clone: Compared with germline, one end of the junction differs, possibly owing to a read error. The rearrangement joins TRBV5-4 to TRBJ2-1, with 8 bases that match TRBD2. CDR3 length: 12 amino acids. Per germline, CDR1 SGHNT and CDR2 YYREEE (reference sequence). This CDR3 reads CASSLTGGASLF. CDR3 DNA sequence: TGTGCCAGCAGCTTGACCGGGGGGGCGTCCCTCTTC. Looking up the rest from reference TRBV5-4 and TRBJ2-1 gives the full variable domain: ETGVTQSPTHLIKTRGQQVTLRCSSQSGHNTVSWYQQALGQGPQFIFQYYREEENGRGNFPPRFSGLQFPNYSSELNVNALELDDSALYLCASSLTGGASLFGPGTRLTVL.

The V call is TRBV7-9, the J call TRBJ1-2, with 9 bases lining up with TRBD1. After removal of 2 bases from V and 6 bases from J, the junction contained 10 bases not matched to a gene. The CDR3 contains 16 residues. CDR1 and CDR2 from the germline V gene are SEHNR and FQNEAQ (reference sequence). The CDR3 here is CASSLTPGQGRHGYTF. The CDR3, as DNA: TGTGCCAGCAGCTTAACCCCGGGACAGGGTAGACATGGCTACACCTTC.

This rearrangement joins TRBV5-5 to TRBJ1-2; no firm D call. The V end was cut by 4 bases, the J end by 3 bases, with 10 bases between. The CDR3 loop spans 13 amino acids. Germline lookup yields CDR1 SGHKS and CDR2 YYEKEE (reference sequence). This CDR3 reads CASSPVGDYGYTF. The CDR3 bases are TGTGCCAGCAGCCCGGTCGGGGACTATGGCTACACCTTC. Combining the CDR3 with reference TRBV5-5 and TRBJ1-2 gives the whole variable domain DAGVTQSPTHLIKTRGQQVTLRCSPISGHKSVSWYQQVLGQGPQFIFQYYEKEERGRGNFPDRFSARQFPNYSSELNVNALLLGDSALYLCASSPVGDYGYTFGSGTRLTVV.

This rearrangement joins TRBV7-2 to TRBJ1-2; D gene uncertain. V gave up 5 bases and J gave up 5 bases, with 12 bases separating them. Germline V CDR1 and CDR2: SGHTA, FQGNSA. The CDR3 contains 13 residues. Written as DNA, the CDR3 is TGTGCCAGCAGCCAAGGACCGCAGTATGGCTACACCTTC. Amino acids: CASSQGPQYGYTF.

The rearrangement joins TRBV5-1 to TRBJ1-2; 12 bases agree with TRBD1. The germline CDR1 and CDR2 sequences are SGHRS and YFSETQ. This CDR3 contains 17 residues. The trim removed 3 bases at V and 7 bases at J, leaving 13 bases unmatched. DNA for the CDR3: TGCGCCAGCAGCTCCGCGGGACAGGGGGCGCGGGGCTCTGGCTACACCTTC. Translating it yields CASSSAGQGARGSGYTF.

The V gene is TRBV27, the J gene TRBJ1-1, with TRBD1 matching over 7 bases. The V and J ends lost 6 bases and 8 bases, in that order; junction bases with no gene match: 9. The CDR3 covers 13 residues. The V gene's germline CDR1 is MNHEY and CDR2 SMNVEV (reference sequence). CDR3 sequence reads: CASRTPGQMEAFF. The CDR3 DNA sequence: TGTGCCAGCAGAACACCGGGACAGATGGAAGCTTTCTTT.

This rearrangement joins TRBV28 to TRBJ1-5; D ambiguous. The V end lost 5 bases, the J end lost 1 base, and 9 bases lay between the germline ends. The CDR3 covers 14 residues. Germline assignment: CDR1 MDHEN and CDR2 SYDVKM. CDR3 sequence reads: CASSPQPSNQPQHF. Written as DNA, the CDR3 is TGTGCCAGCAGTCCCCAGCCAAGCAATCAGCCCCAGCATTTT.

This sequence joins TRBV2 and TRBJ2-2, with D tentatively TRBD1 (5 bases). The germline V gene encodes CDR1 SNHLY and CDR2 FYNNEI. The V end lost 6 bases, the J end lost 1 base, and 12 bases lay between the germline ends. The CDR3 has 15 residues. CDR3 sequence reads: CASSVDKVNTGELFF. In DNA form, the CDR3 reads TGTGCCAGCAGCGTGGACAAGGTGAACACCGGGGAGCTGTTTTTT.

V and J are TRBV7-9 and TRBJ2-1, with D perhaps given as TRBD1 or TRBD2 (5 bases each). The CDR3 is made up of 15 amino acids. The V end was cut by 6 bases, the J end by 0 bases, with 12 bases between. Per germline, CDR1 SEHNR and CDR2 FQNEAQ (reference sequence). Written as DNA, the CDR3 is TGTGCCAGCAGGGGGGACGCTAGCTCCTACAATGAGCAGTTCTTC. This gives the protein CASRGDASSYNEQFF.